The 10 T cell receptor beta chains listed next were all sequenced from one sample in a study of vaccination and CD4 T cells after COVID-19. Described treatment: roughly 10-day PBMC culture with coronavirus spike peptide pools or control peptides (ViraFEST assay). Unexposed donor CD4+ T cells predated the COVID-19 pandemic, collected 2011-2018. At the Johns Hopkins FTIC core, DNA taken from cultured CD4+ T cells was sequenced by way of the Oncomine TCR Beta short-read assay. Each CDR3 protein gets one entry after TCRdb re-called the PCR reads with MiXCR. The sample contains thousands of distinct CDR3 sequences, 35% to 55% of which appear only once. Their antigens are not known. The sequenced sample was CD4+ T cells from blood, cultured in vitro. All receptors come from a human donor in good health.

The chain employs TRBV6-1 and TRBJ2-3; a weak D match, TRBD2 (6 bases). The germline CDR1 and CDR2 sequences are MNHNS and SASEGT. V was pared by 5 bases and J by 0 bases, with 18 bases between. This CDR3 has 17 residues. The CDR3 sequence: CASSTGMGLTSTDTQYF. CDR3 DNA: TGTGCCAGCAGTACAGGCATGGGACTTACTAGCACAGATACGCAGTATTTT.

V gene TRBV6-2 or TRBV6-3 combines with J gene TRBJ2-3; a weak D match, TRBD2 (6 bases). Germline V gene sequence: CDR1 MNHEY, CDR2 SVGEGT. The V end lost 5 bases, the J end lost 0 bases, and 15 bases lay between the germline ends. This CDR3 is built from 16 residues. CDR3 sequence (DNA): TGTGCCAGCAGTCCCTGGGACGGGAGTAGCACAGATACGCAGTATTTT. This sequence encodes CASSPWDGSSTDTQYF.

The chain recombines TRBV11-2 with TRBJ2-2; D ambiguous. Trimming shortened V by 5 bases and J by 0 bases, and 10 bases separated the two germline ends. Germline V gene data show CDR1 as SGHAT and CDR2 as FQNNGV. This CDR3 comprises 15 residues. The CDR3 sequence is CASSPSSANTGELFF. The CDR3 DNA sequence: TGTGCCAGCAGCCCTAGTTCCGCGAACACCGGGGAGCTGTTTTTT.

V and J are TRBV19 and TRBJ1-1; weak D call: TRBD1 (5 bases). Germline-derived CDR1 and CDR2 are LNHDA and SQIVND (reference sequence). Trimming stripped 4 bases from V and 3 bases from J, with 9 bases between. The CDR3 has 13 amino acids. The CDR3 loop reads CASSTGTYTEAFF. Here the CDR3 DNA reads TGTGCCAGTAGTACCGGGACGTACACTGAAGCTTTCTTT. Looking up the rest from reference TRBV19 and TRBJ1-1 gives the full variable domain: DGGITQSPKYLFRKEGQNVTLSCEQNLNHDAMYWYRQDPGQGLRLIYYSQIVNDFQKGDIAEGYSVSREKKESFPLTVTSAQKNPTAFYLCASSTGTYTEAFFGQGTRLTVV.

The chain joins TRBV11-2 to TRBJ2-1; D not certain. This CDR3 contains 13 residues. V was cut by 5 bases and J by 5 bases, with 10 bases left in between. Germline lookup yields CDR1 SGHAT and CDR2 FQNNGV. The CDR3 spells CASSLSWDNEQFF. The DNA for the CDR3 is TGTGCCAGCAGCCTGTCCTGGGACAATGAGCAGTTCTTC.

The chain joins TRBV7-9 to TRBJ1-1; the D gene is possibly TRBD1 (6 bases). CDR1 is SEHNR and CDR2 is FQNEAQ in the germline V gene (reference sequence). Trimming pared 1 base from V and 6 bases from J, leaving 18 bases between. CDR3 length equals 16 residues. The CDR3 sequence is CASSLGAQGSAAEAFF. The DNA for the CDR3 is TGTGCCAGCAGCTTAGGCGCTCAGGGGAGCGCGGCTGAAGCTTTCTTT.

In its sample, this clonotype was seen a few times. The genes are TRBV27 and TRBJ1-2; maybe TRBD1 (5 bases). V lost 2 bases, J lost 2 bases, and 12 bases lay in between. The CDR3 covers 15 residues. CDR1 and CDR2 from the germline V gene are MNHEY and SMNVEV (reference sequence). The CDR3: CASSLGVGPNYGYTF. CDR3 coding DNA: TGTGCCAGCAGTTTAGGCGTGGGGCCGAACTATGGCTACACCTTC.

J is TRBJ1-5 and V is TRBV18; D perhaps matches TRBD1 (6 bases). V was trimmed by 2 bases and J by 7 bases, leaving 9 bases between them. Germline values: CDR1 KGHSH, CDR2 LQKENI. The CDR3 contains 13 residues. The CDR3 protein is CASSPTGFQPQHF. In DNA form, the CDR3 reads TGTGCCAGCTCACCAACAGGGTTCCAGCCCCAGCATTTT. Full variable domain (missing parts from reference TRBV18 and TRBJ1-5): NAGVMQNPRHLVRRRGQEARLRCSPMKGHSHVYWYRQLPEEGLKFMVYLQKENIIDESGMPKERFSAEFPKEGPSILRIQQVVRGDSAAYFCASSPTGFQPQHFGDGTRLSIL.

The chain combines TRBV7-9 with TRBJ1-5; 8 bases fit TRBD1. The CDR3 spans 14 residues. The J segment lost 6 bases and the V segment lost 2 bases, leaving 3 bases of the junction unmatched. Per the germline V gene, CDR1 is SEHNR and CDR2 is FQNEAQ (reference sequence). Here the CDR3 reads CASSLQGQVQPQHF. The CDR3 nucleotides read TGTGCCAGCAGCTTACAGGGACAGGTTCAGCCCCAGCATTTT.

The CDR3 DNA is TGTGCCAGCAGCTTGGCCGGGCAGCGCCATGATCCCCAGCATTTT. Protein: CASSLAGQRHDPQHF. The chain uses TRBV5-8 and TRBJ1-5; D is ambiguous. The CDR3 covers 15 residues. V was pared by 0 bases and J by 10 bases, with 17 bases between. Looked up from germline, CDR1 is SGHTS and CDR2 is YDEGEE.